The T cell receptor beta chain under discussion was sequenced for a study of T cells in Graves' hyperthyroidism and ophthalmopathy. Study-level findings and limits: The blood repertoire included most of the expanded thyroid clonotypes above 0.001.

V was trimmed by 0 bases and J by 3 bases, leaving 5 bases between them. This CDR3 is built from 13 residues. CDR1 LGHDT and CDR2 YNNKEL come from the germline V gene (reference sequence). Amplified regions were TCR beta CDR3 sequences from RNA transcripts. A set of HTBI primers served as the primers for a first-round RT-PCR of the TCR CDR3. TCRdb processed the multiplex PCR reads anew with MiXCR; each CDR3 protein has one entry. The sample lists 450,000 to 500,000 distinct CDR3 sequences, 20% to 25% seen once, with around 50% in the top ten. About this clonotype: Its antigen remains unidentified.

The study included ophthalmopathy patients with Clinical Activity Score at least 3, NOSPECS grade at least 4 and duration under 3 months. The J gene is TRBJ1-1, the V gene TRBV3-1; D not certain. Sequences were obtained from blood. The TCR sequence derives from a woman aged 70-85 years with Graves' ophthalmopathy. This CDR3 is CASSQDPDTEAFF. DNA of the CDR3: TGTGCCAGCAGCCAAGATCCGGACACTGAAGCTTTCTTT.